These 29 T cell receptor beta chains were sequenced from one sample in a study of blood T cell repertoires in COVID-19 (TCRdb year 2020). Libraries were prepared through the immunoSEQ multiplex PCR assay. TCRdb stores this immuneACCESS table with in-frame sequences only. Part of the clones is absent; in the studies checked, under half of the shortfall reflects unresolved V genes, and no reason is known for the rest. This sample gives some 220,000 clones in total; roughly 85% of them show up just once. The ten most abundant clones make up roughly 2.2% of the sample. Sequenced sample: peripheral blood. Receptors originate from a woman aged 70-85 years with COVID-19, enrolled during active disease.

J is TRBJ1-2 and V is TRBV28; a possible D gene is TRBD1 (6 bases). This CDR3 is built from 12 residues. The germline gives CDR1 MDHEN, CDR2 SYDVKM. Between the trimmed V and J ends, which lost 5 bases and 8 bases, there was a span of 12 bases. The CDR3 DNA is TGTGCCAGCAGTATCAGGGGCAGGGGCTACACCTTC. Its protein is CASSIRGRGYTF.

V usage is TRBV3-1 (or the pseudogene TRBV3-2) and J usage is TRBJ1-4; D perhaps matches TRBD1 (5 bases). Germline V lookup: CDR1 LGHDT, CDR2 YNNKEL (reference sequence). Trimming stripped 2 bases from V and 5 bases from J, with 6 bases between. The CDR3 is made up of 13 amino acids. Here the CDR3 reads CASSQSGNEKLFF. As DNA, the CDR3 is TGTGCCAGCAGCCAATCAGGGAATGAAAAACTGTTTTTT.

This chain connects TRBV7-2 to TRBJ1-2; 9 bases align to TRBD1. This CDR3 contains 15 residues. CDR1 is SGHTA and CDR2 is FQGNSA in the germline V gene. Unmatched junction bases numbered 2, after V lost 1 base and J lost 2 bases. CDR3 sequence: CASSLDRGPNYGYTF. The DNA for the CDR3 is TGTGCCAGCAGCTTAGACAGGGGGCCAAACTATGGCTACACCTTC.

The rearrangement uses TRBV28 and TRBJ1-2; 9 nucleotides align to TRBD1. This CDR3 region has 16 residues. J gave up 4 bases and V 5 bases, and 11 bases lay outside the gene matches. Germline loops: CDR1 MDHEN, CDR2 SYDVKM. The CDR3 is CASSNPGQGSSYGYTF. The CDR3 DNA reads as TGTGCCAGCAGTAACCCGGGACAGGGAAGTTCCTATGGCTACACCTTC.

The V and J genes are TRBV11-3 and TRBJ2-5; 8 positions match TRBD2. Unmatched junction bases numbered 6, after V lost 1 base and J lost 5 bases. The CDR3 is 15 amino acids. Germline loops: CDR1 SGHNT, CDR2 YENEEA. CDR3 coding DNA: TGTGCCAGCAGCTTAGGCGGGACTAGTCGGGAGACCCAGTACTTC. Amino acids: CASSLGGTSRETQYF.

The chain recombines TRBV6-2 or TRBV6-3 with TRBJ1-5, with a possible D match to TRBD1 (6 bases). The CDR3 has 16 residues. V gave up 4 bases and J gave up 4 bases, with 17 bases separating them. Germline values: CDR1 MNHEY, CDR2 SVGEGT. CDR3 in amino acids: CASSSALGALNQPQHF. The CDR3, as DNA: TGTGCCAGCAGTTCCGCCTTGGGGGCACTTAATCAGCCCCAGCATTTT.

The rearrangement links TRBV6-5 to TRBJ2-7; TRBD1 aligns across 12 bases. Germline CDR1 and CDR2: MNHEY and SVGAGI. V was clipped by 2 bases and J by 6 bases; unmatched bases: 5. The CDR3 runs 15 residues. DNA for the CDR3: TGTGCCAGCAGTTACACCGGGACAGGGGGCTCCGAGCAGTACTTC. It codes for CASSYTGTGGSEQYF.

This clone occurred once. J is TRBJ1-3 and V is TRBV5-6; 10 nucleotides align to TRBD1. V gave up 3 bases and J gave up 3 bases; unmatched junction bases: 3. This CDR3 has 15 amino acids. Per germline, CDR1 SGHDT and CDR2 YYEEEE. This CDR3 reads CASSWGQGYGNTIYF. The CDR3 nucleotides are TGTGCCAGCAGCTGGGGACAGGGGTATGGAAACACCATATATTTT.

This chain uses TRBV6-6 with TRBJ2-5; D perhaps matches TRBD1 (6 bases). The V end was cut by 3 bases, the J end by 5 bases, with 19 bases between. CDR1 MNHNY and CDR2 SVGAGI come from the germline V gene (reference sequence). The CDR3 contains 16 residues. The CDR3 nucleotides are TGTGCCAGCAGTTATTCCGGGACATCCATGGGGGAGACCCAGTACTTC. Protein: CASSYSGTSMGETQYF.

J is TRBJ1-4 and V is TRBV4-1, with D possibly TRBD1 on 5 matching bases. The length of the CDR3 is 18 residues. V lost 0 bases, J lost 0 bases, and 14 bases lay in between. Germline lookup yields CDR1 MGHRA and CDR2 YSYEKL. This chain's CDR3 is CASSQEVRQLATNEKLFF. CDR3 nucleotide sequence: TGCGCCAGCAGCCAAGAAGTCCGACAGCTTGCAACTAATGAAAAACTGTTTTTT.

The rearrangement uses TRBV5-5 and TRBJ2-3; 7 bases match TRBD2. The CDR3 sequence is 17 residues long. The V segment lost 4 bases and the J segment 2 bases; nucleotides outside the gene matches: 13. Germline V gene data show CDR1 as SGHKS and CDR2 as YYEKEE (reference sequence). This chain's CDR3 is CASSRITTSVPTDTQYF. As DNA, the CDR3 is TGTGCCAGCAGCCGAATAACAACTAGCGTCCCCACAGATACGCAGTATTTT.

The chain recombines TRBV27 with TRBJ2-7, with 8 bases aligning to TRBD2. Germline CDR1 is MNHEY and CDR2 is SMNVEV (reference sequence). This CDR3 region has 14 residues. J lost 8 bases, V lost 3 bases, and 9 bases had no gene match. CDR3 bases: TGTGCCAGCAGTTTCCGAGGTAGCGGGGTTAAGCAGTACTTC. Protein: CASSFRGSGVKQYF.

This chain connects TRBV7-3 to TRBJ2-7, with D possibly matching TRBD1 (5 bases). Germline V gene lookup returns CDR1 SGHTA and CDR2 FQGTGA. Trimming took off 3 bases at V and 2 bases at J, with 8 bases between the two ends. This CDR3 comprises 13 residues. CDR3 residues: CASSLDTTYEQYF. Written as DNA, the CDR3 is TGTGCCAGCAGCTTGGACACTACCTACGAGCAGTACTTC.

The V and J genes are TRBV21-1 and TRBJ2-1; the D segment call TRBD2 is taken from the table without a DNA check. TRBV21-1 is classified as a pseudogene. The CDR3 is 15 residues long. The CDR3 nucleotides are TGTGCCAGCAGCAGGAAGCGGGAGGCCTACAATGAGCAGTTCTTC. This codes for CASSRKREAYNEQFF.

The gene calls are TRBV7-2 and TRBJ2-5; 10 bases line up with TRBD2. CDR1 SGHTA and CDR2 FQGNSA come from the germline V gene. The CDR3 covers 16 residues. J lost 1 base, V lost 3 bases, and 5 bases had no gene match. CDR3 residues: CASSFQTSGPQETQYF. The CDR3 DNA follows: TGTGCCAGCAGCTTTCAGACTAGCGGGCCCCAAGAGACCCAGTACTTC.

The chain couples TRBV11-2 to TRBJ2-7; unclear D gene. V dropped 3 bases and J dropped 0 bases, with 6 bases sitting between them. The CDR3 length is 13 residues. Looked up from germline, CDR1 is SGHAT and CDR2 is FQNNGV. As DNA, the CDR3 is TGTGCCAGCAGCTTCGCGAGCTCCTACGAGCAGTACTTC. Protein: CASSFASSYEQYF.

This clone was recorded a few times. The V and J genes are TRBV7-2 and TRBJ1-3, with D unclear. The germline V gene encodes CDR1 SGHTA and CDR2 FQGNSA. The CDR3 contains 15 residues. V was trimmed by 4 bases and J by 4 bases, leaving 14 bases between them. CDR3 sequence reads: CASSSVSGGGNTIYF. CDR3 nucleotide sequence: TGTGCCAGCAGCTCGGTGTCAGGAGGGGGAAACACCATATATTTT.

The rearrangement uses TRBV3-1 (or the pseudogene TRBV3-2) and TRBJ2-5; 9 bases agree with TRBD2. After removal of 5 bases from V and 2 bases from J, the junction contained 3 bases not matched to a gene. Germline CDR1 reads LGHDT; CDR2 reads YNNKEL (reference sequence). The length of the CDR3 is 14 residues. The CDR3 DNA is TGTGCCAGCAGCAATCTAGCGGGGCAAGAGACCCAGTACTTC. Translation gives CASSNLAGQETQYF.

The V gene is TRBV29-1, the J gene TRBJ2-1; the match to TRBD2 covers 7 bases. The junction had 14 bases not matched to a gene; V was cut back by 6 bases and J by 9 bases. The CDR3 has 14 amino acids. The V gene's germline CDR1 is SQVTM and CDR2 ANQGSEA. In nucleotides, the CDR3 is TGCAGCGTGCGAGCTGGGGGGGTAGGTTTTGAGCAGTTCTTC. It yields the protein CSVRAGGVGFEQFF.

CDR3 nucleotides: TGTGCCAGCGGACAGGGCCTTAGCAATCAGCCCCAGCATTTT. Translating gives CASGQGLSNQPQHF. V usage is TRBV3-1 (or the pseudogene TRBV3-2) and J usage is TRBJ1-5; TRBD1 matches 8 bases. This CDR3 is 14 amino acids long. With 8 bases clipped from V and 0 bases from J, the junction kept 3 bases outside the gene matches. Germline-derived CDR1 and CDR2 are LGHDT and YNNKEL (reference sequence).

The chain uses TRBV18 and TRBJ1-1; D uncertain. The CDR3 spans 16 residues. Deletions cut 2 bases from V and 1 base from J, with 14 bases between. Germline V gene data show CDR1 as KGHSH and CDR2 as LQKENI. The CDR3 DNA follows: TGTGCCAGCTCACCATTTCGAGGGTTCTCGAACACTGAAGCTTTCTTT. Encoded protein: CASSPFRGFSNTEAFF. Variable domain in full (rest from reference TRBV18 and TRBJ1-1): NAGVMQNPRHLVRRRGQEARLRCSPMKGHSHVYWYRQLPEEGLKFMVYLQKENIIDESGMPKERFSAEFPKEGPSILRIQQVVRGDSAAYFCASSPFRGFSNTEAFFGQGTRLTVV.

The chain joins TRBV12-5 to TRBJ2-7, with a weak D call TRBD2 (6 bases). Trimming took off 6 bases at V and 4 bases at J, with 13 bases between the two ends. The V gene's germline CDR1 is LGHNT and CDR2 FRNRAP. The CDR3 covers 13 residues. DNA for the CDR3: TGTGCTAGTGGCCTGGGAGGAAAATACGAGCAGTACTTC. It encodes CASGLGGKYEQYF. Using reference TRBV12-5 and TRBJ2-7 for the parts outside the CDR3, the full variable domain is DARVTQTPRHKVTEMGQEVTMRCQPILGHNTVFWYRQTMMQGLELLAYFRNRAPLDDSGMPKDRFSAEMPDATLATLKIQPSEPRDSAVYFCASGLGGKYEQYFGPGTRLTVT.

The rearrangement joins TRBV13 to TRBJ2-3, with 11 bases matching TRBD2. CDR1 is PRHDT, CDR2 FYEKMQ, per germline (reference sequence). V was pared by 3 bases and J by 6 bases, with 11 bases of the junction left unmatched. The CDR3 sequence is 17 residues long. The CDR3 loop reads CASSLKTSGNLLDTQYF. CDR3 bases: TGTGCCAGCAGCTTGAAGACTAGCGGGAATTTACTTGATACGCAGTATTTT.

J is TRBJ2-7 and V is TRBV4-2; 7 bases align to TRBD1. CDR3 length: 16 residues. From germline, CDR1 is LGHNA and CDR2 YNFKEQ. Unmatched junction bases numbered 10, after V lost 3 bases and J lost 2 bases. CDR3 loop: CASSHTPGQRAYEQYF. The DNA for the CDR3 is TGTGCCAGCAGCCACACTCCGGGACAGAGGGCCTACGAGCAGTACTTC.

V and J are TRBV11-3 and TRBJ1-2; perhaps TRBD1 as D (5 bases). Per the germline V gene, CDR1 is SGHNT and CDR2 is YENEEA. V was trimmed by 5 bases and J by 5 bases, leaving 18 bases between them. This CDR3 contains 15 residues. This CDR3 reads CASSPRAGLGYGYTF. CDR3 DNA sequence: TGTGCCAGCAGCCCCCGGGCAGGGCTTGGGTATGGCTACACCTTC.

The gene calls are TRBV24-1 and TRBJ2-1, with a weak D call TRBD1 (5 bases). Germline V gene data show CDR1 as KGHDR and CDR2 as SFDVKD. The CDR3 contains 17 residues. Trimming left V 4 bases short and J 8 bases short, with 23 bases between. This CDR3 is CATSDRTRAPWGDEQFF. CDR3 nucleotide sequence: TGTGCCACCAGTGACCGCACCCGGGCCCCGTGGGGCGATGAGCAGTTCTTC.

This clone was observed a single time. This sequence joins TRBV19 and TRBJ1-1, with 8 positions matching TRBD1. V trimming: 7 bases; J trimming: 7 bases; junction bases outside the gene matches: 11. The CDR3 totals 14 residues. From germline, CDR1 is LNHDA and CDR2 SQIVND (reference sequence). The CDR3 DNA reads TGTGCCAGTATCTTGAACAGGGGGACGAATGAAGCTTTCTTT. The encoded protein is CASILNRGTNEAFF.

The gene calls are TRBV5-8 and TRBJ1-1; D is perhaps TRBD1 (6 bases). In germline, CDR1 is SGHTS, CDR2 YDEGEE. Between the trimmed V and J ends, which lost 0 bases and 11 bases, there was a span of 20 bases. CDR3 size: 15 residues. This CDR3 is CASSLAVLGALFAFF. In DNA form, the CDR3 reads TGTGCCAGCAGCTTGGCGGTACTGGGGGCGCTTTTCGCTTTCTTT.

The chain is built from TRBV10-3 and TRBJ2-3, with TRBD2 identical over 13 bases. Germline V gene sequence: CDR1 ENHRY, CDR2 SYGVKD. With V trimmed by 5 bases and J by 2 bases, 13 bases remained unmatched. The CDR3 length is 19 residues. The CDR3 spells CAISPRGRTSGGDTDTQYF. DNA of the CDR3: TGTGCCATCAGTCCCCGGGGGCGTACTAGCGGGGGGGACACAGATACGCAGTATTTT.